Reported below is one T cell receptor (beta chain). What it binds is not known. The data are from a study of T cells expressing NK-cell markers. Study overall: Sorted CD3+CD56+NKG2C+, CD3+CD56+NKG2C- and CD3+CD56-NKG2C+ T cells supplied TCR beta repertoires. The study's findings and limits: Once again these clonotypes came out on top in the CD3+CD56-NKG2C+ fraction of a few donors.

cDNA encoding TCR beta was synthesized via 5'RACE template switching incorporating UMIs. TCRdb re-called the 5' RACE reads and gives one entry per CDR3 protein, without DNA. In all, the sample yields hundreds of thousands of distinct CDR3 sequences. Germline loops: CDR1 SGHRS, CDR2 YFSETQ. The CDR3 contains 12 residues. The chain employs TRBV5-1 and TRBJ2-1; TCRdb's D gene call, TRBD2, goes unchecked for lack of DNA. The sequenced material came from blood T cells: a sorted CD56 or NKG2C T cell subset, CD4+ or CD8+ T cells, or bulk PBMC T cells (not recorded which). The sequence derives from a man between 18 and 35 years old in good health. CDR3 amino acids: CASSPSGREQFF. The variable domain in full, completed from reference TRBV5-1 and TRBJ2-1, reads KAGVTQTPRYLIKTRGQQVTLSCSPISGHRSVSWYQQTPGQGLQFLFEYFSETQRNKGNFPGRFSGRQFSNSRSEMNVSTLELGDSALYLCASSPSGREQFFGPGTRLTVL.